What follows are 12 T cell receptor beta chains derived from one specimen sequenced in a study of shared clonotypes between healthy human individuals. Using immunoSEQ multiplex PCR, the repertoire was profiled, and TCRdb retains in-frame clones only, with some absent. The data show more than 2,000,000 clones, with about 92% seen just once and 0.14% held by the top ten. Specimen: naive CD4+ T cells sorted from blood. Subset described: CD45RA+ positively selected. The receptors shown here come from a man between 18 and 35 years old in good health.

This clone appeared once. The rearrangement links TRBV10-3 to TRBJ2-2; D gene ambiguous. Germline CDR1 and CDR2: ENHRY and SYGVKD. The length of the CDR3 is 14 residues. V lost 3 bases and J lost 6, with 11 bases in between. The CDR3 DNA reads as TGTGCCATCAGTGACCCCCTGGTGGCCGGGGAGCTGTTTTTT. Translation: CAISDPLVAGELFF.

The V gene is TRBV10-2, the J gene TRBJ2-3, with D unclear. The CDR3 runs 14 residues. CDR1 and CDR2 (germline): WSHSY, SAAADI. The ends were cut back, 4 bases at V and 4 bases at J, with 12 bases in the middle. CDR3 in DNA: TGCGCCAGCAGTGCGGAGCGCTCCCCAGATACGCAGTATTTT. Its translation: CASSAERSPDTQYF.

Remarks on this clone: The same CDR3 can be traced to other DNA sequences in this sample. Here the CDR3 reads CASSPRGYEQYF. The DNA of the CDR3 is TGTGCCAGCAGCCCTCGGGGCTACGAGCAGTACTTC. V usage is TRBV2 and J usage is TRBJ2-7, with D tentatively TRBD2 (5 bases). CDR3 size: 12 residues. With 6 bases removed from V and 3 bases from J, the gap between germline ends came to 9 bases. Germline CDR1 and CDR2: SNHLY and FYNNEI.

The chain combines TRBV19 with TRBJ2-2, with D uncertain. CDR1 is LNHDA, CDR2 SQIVND, per germline (reference sequence). The CDR3 is 14 residues long. V was clipped by 6 bases and J by 4 bases, with 12 bases between them. In DNA form, the CDR3 reads TGTGCCAGTAGAGAGACCGGGCTCACCGGGGAGCTGTTTTTT. Protein sequence: CASRETGLTGELFF.

The V and J genes are TRBV5-1 and TRBJ1-2, with 7 nucleotides matching TRBD1. This CDR3 region has 18 residues. CDR1 SGHRS and CDR2 YFSETQ come from the germline V gene. Trimming cost V 5 bases and J 5 bases; bases outside gene matches: 21. The CDR3, as DNA: TGCGCCAGCAGTTTATCCGGGACAGCGGCCCTCCCGGGGTATGGCTACACCTTC. It specifies CASSLSGTAALPGYGYTF.

Only one count was recorded for this clone. This chain uses TRBV4-1 with TRBJ1-1, with unresolved D. Trimming removed 4 bases at V and 1 base at J, with 16 bases between. This CDR3 region has 16 residues. Per germline, CDR1 MGHRA and CDR2 YSYEKL. The CDR3 bases are TGCGCCAGCAGCCCGGGCATCCGGGGTCCGAACACTGAAGCTTTCTTT. This encodes CASSPGIRGPNTEAFF.

V is TRBV6-1 and J is TRBJ2-7; no clear D. This CDR3 spans 13 amino acids. With 4 bases removed from V and 0 bases from J, the gap between germline ends came to 7 bases. Germline CDR1 MNHNS, CDR2 SASEGT. For the CDR3, the DNA is TGTGCCAGCAGTGTCACCCCCTCCTACGAGCAGTACTTC. Its protein product is CASSVTPSYEQYF.

The V gene is TRBV28, the J gene TRBJ2-3; TRBD1 might be the D (6 bases). V lost 5 bases, J lost 2 bases, and 14 bases lay in between. The CDR3 totals 15 residues. CDR1 is MDHEN and CDR2 is SYDVKM in the germline V gene. In DNA form, the CDR3 reads TGTGCCAGCAGTCCGGACAGAAGATACACAGATACGCAGTATTTT. Translation gives CASSPDRRYTDTQYF.

The J gene is TRBJ2-3, the V gene TRBV6-1, with no clear D. V lost 5 bases to trimming and J lost 3 bases, with 6 bases between them. Germline CDR1 reads MNHNS; CDR2 reads SASEGT. The length of the CDR3 is 12 residues. CDR3 protein: CASSQGTDTQYF. The CDR3 DNA sequence: TGTGCCAGCAGTCAAGGGACAGATACGCAGTATTTT.

The V and J genes are TRBV18 and TRBJ1-6; 9 nucleotides align to TRBD1. V was clipped by 8 bases and J by 3 bases; unmatched bases: 2. The CDR3 length is 14 residues. Germline assignment: CDR1 KGHSH and CDR2 LQKENI. In DNA form, the CDR3 reads TGTGCCAGCAGGGGACAGGGCTATAATTCACCCCTCCACTTT. This encodes CASRGQGYNSPLHF.

The gene calls are TRBV5-4 and TRBJ2-5; D remains unclear. Germline V gives CDR1 SGHNT, CDR2 YYREEE (reference sequence). The CDR3 extends over 15 amino acids. V lost 3 bases and J 2 bases, leaving 14 bases between the germline ends. The CDR3 loop is CASSSKDRFQETQYF. The CDR3 coding sequence is TGTGCCAGCAGCTCCAAGGACCGCTTTCAAGAGACCCAGTACTTC.

V and J are TRBV4-1 and TRBJ2-3; D gene uncertain. Germline V gene data show CDR1 as MGHRA and CDR2 as YSYEKL. There are 15 residues in the CDR3. V was cut by 1 base and J by 2 bases, with 10 bases left in between. CDR3 residues: CASSQVLTYTDTQYF. In nucleotides, the CDR3 is TGCGCCAGCAGCCAAGTTCTCACGTACACAGATACGCAGTATTTT.